These 30 T cell receptor beta chains share one sample of origin, sequenced in a study of blood T cell repertoires in COVID-19. The repertoire was sequenced with immunoSEQ multiplex PCR; TCRdb's copy has only in-frame clones and lacks some. This sample has about 190,000 clones, with about 88% found just once. Sequenced input: peripheral blood. Source of these receptors: a woman of 80 years or more with acute or convalescent COVID-19.

V is TRBV12-3 or TRBV12-4 and J is TRBJ1-5, with a tentative D call TRBD1 (6 bases). The CDR3 runs to 13 residues. The V end lost 10 bases, the J end lost 0 bases, and 10 bases lay between the germline ends. The chain's CDR3 is CATSGDSNQPQHF. In DNA form, the CDR3 reads TGTGCCACCTCAGGGGATAGCAATCAGCCCCAGCATTTT.

The chain carries TRBV30 and TRBJ1-6, with 7 bases fitting TRBD1. The CDR3 has 14 amino acids. The trim removed 8 bases at V and 10 bases at J, leaving 14 bases unmatched. The germline gives CDR1 GTSNPN, CDR2 SVGIG (reference sequence). For the CDR3, the DNA is TGTGCCGGAACTGGAGACAGGGCAGGATCACCCCTCCACTTT. It is translated as CAGTGDRAGSPLHF.

V usage is TRBV18 and J usage is TRBJ2-1; TRBD2 might be the D (5 bases). The CDR3 has 15 residues. Trimming left V 2 bases short and J 8 bases short, with 16 bases between. Germline V gene data show CDR1 as KGHSH and CDR2 as LQKENI. The CDR3 sequence is CASSPVGVSRDEQFF. The CDR3 DNA reads as TGTGCCAGCTCACCAGTGGGAGTAAGCCGGGATGAGCAGTTCTTC.

This clone was found once. The chain recombines TRBV15 with TRBJ1-3, with 11 bases aligning to TRBD1. The CDR3 length is 20 residues. The germline gives CDR1 LNHNV, CDR2 YYDKDF (reference sequence). The V gene end was trimmed by 0 bases and the J gene end by 2 bases; junction bases not matched to a gene: 12. The CDR3: CATSRDSDRGRVVTGNTIYF. The DNA for the CDR3 is TGTGCCACCAGCAGAGATTCGGACAGGGGGCGAGTCGTAACTGGAAACACCATATATTTT.

This chain links TRBV29-1 with TRBJ2-5, with 7 bases lining up with TRBD2. Germline V gene lookup returns CDR1 SQVTM and CDR2 ANQGSEA. The trim removed 2 bases at V and 3 bases at J, leaving 3 bases unmatched. The CDR3 runs to 13 residues. CDR3 loop: CSVERGEKETQYF. CDR3 nucleotides: TGCAGCGTTGAACGGGGGGAAAAAGAGACCCAGTACTTC.

This chain connects TRBV4-1 to TRBJ2-3; weak D call: TRBD2 (5 bases). V lost 1 base and J 0 bases, leaving 11 bases between the germline ends. The CDR3 has 16 residues. Germline values: CDR1 MGHRA, CDR2 YSYEKL. CDR3 DNA: TGCGCCAGCAGCCAAGTCGGGGTTTCGAGCACAGATACGCAGTATTTT. Amino acid sequence: CASSQVGVSSTDTQYF.

V is TRBV14 and J is TRBJ1-2, with a tentative D call TRBD1 (5 bases). The V gene's germline CDR1 is SGHDN and CDR2 FVKESK. Between the trimmed V and J ends, which lost 1 base and 4 bases, there was a span of 7 bases. The CDR3 has 13 amino acids. The CDR3 sequence is CASSQGQLYGYTF. CDR3 DNA: TGTGCCAGCAGCCAAGGACAGCTCTATGGCTACACCTTC.

The chain joins TRBV7-2 to TRBJ2-5, with D possibly being TRBD2 (5 bases). The CDR3 is 15 amino acids. Trimming shortened V by 2 bases and J by 5 bases, and 15 bases separated the two germline ends. Looked up from germline, CDR1 is SGHTA and CDR2 is FQGNSA. CDR3 sequence (DNA): TGTGCCAGCAGCTTAAATCCTCGGAGGCCCGAGACCCAGTACTTC. This sequence encodes CASSLNPRRPETQYF.

The chain employs TRBV25-1 and TRBJ1-1; the D is unclear. Per germline, CDR1 MGHDK and CDR2 SYGVNS. The CDR3 is 10 amino acids. V was pared by 7 bases and J by 12 bases, with 12 bases between. This CDR3 reads CASKSLITFF. For the CDR3, the DNA is TGTGCCAGCAAATCCCTTATTACTTTCTTT.

The chain carries TRBV7-2 and TRBJ1-1, with D unclear. CDR1 is SGHTA and CDR2 is FQGNSA in the germline V gene. The V end was cut by 3 bases, the J end by 1 base, with 6 bases between. CDR3 length: 13 residues. The CDR3 sequence is CASSFRRNTEAFF. CDR3 in DNA: TGTGCCAGCAGCTTTCGCAGGAACACTGAAGCTTTCTTT.

This rearrangement joins TRBV5-1 to TRBJ2-1, with 10 bases identical to TRBD2. The V gene end was trimmed by 0 bases and the J gene end by 9 bases; junction bases not matched to a gene: 9. The CDR3 totals 16 residues. Germline V gives CDR1 SGHRS, CDR2 YFSETQ. CDR3 sequence reads: CASSLAASGSRGEQFF. CDR3 bases: TGCGCCAGCAGCTTGGCGGCTAGCGGGAGCAGAGGTGAGCAGTTCTTC. The full variable domain, with the rest looked up from reference TRBV5-1 and TRBJ2-1, is KAGVTQTPRYLIKTRGQQVTLSCSPISGHRSVSWYQQTPGQGLQFLFEYFSETQRNKGNFPGRFSGRQFSNSRSEMNVSTLELGDSALYLCASSLAASGSRGEQFFGPGTRLTVL.

This clone was counted between two and nine times. The J gene is TRBJ1-2, the V gene TRBV7-9, with D possibly being TRBD1 (5 bases). The germline CDR1 and CDR2 sequences are SEHNR and FQNEAQ (reference sequence). The CDR3 loop spans 15 amino acids. The V end lost 5 bases, the J end lost 0 bases, and 13 bases lay between the germline ends. The CDR3 sequence is CASSQIRASNYGYTF. DNA of the CDR3: TGTGCCAGCAGCCAGATCAGGGCGTCTAACTATGGCTACACCTTC.

This chain connects TRBV7-9 to TRBJ2-5; 7 bases match TRBD1. The germline CDR1 and CDR2 sequences are SEHNR and FQNEAQ (reference sequence). Trimming took 5 bases from V and 5 from J; bases not matched to a gene: 2. The CDR3 loop spans 12 amino acids. CDR3 protein: CASSLQGETQYF. The CDR3, as DNA: TGTGCCAGCAGCCTACAGGGGGAGACCCAGTACTTC. Supplemented by reference TRBV7-9 and TRBJ2-5, the full variable domain reads DTGVSQNPRHKITKRGQNVTFRCDPISEHNRLYWYRQTLGQGPEFLTYFQNEAQLEKSRLLSDRFSAERPKGSFSTLEIQRTEQGDSAMYLCASSLQGETQYFGPGTRLLVL.

The chain couples TRBV27 to TRBJ2-1, with a tentative D call TRBD1 (7 bases). The V and J ends lost 6 bases and 10 bases respectively, with 16 bases between them. The length of the CDR3 is 13 residues. Germline V CDR1 and CDR2: MNHEY, SMNVEV (reference sequence). CDR3 sequence: CASRHTGAGEQFF. CDR3 DNA: TGTGCCAGCAGACACACAGGGGCGGGGGAGCAGTTCTTC.

The table lists this clone with a count of one. The chain couples TRBV28 to TRBJ1-1; TRBD1 matches at 7 bases. The germline CDR1 and CDR2 sequences are MDHEN and SYDVKM. The CDR3 has 15 residues. V shed 4 bases and J 1 base; nucleotides not matched to a gene: 6. In DNA, the CDR3 is TGTGCCAGCAGTTCCCTGACAGGGAAGAACACTGAAGCTTTCTTT. Translating gives CASSSLTGKNTEAFF.

The rearrangement links TRBV6-4 to TRBJ2-1, with 7 bases fitting TRBD2. The CDR3 runs 16 residues. Looked up from germline, CDR1 is MRHNA and CDR2 is SNTAGT. Trimming cost V 6 bases and J 0 bases; bases outside gene matches: 8. The CDR3 DNA follows: TGTGCCAGCAGACCTAGCGGAGCGAGCTCCTACAATGAGCAGTTCTTC. Residues: CASRPSGASSYNEQFF.

V and J are TRBV11-2 and TRBJ2-1, with 9 bases identical to TRBD2. V lost 5 bases, J lost 8 bases, and 13 bases stayed unmatched. This CDR3 contains 16 residues. In germline, CDR1 is SGHAT, CDR2 FQNNGV. The CDR3 loop is CASSRPGPGLAYEQFF. CDR3 nucleotide sequence: TGTGCCAGCAGCCGCCCCGGGCCGGGACTAGCCTATGAGCAGTTCTTC.

This clone was recorded a few times. This same CDR3 is encoded by further DNA sequences in the sample. This sequence joins TRBV18 and TRBJ1-1, with D uncertain. Germline V lookup: CDR1 KGHSH, CDR2 LQKENI. Trimming took off 2 bases at V and 1 base at J, with 5 bases between the two ends. The CDR3 length is 13 residues. In DNA form, the CDR3 reads TGTGCCAGCTCACCAGCAGGGAACACTGAAGCTTTCTTT. Protein product: CASSPAGNTEAFF.

The V gene is TRBV6-2 or TRBV6-3, the J gene TRBJ2-5, with TRBD2 identical over 13 bases. Per the germline V gene, CDR1 is MNHEY and CDR2 is SVGEGT. V was pared by 4 bases and J by 3 bases, with 2 bases of the junction left unmatched. This CDR3 comprises 15 residues. CDR3 sequence: CASSSGLAGKETQYF. In DNA form, the CDR3 reads TGTGCCAGCAGTTCGGGACTAGCGGGAAAAGAGACCCAGTACTTC.

The chain joins TRBV30 to TRBJ2-7, with TRBD2 identical over 10 bases. In germline, CDR1 is GTSNPN, CDR2 SVGIG (reference sequence). CDR3 size: 15 residues. V trimming: 3 bases; J trimming: 2 bases; junction bases outside the gene matches: 7. The CDR3 DNA is TGTGCCTGGAGGACGACTAGCGGGTTTACCTACGAGCAGTACTTC. As protein: CAWRTTSGFTYEQYF.

This clone was seen only a few times. CDR3 sequence reads: CASRNDRTGKPQHF. CDR3 in DNA: TGTGCCAGCAGGAATGACAGGACGGGGAAGCCCCAGCATTTT. V is TRBV2 and J is TRBJ1-5; TRBD1 might be the D (6 bases). With 6 bases removed from V and 8 bases from J, the gap between germline ends came to 17 bases. Germline CDR1 SNHLY, CDR2 FYNNEI. CDR3 length: 14 residues.

The chain links TRBV5-4 to TRBJ2-2; 7 bases align to TRBD2. Germline assignment: CDR1 SGHNT and CDR2 YYREEE (reference sequence). After removal of 4 bases from V and 4 bases from J, the junction contained 7 bases not matched to a gene. This CDR3 is built from 15 residues. Here the CDR3 DNA reads TGTGCCAGCAGCCCAGCGGGGCGAGGCACCGGGGAGCTGTTTTTT. It codes for CASSPAGRGTGELFF.

V usage is TRBV12-3 or TRBV12-4 and J usage is TRBJ1-5; the D gene is possibly TRBD1 (6 bases). Trimming took 5 bases from V and 11 from J, leaving 13 bases between them. This CDR3 region has 12 residues. CDR3 sequence: CASSPTQGTQHF. CDR3 DNA: TGTGCCAGCAGTCCCACCCAGGGGACCCAGCATTTT.

CDR3 protein: CASHGARGNYGYTF. CDR3 sequence (DNA): TGTGCCTCGCACGGGGCCAGGGGGAACTATGGCTACACCTTC. The J gene is TRBJ1-2, the V gene TRBV28; the match to TRBD1 covers 7 bases. The V gene's germline CDR1 is MDHEN and CDR2 SYDVKM. The CDR3 totals 14 residues. The trim removed 11 bases at V and 2 bases at J, leaving 11 bases unmatched.

On this clone: One end of the junction is discordant with germline, which a read error may explain. The chain recombines TRBV7-7 with TRBJ2-2, with a possible D match to TRBD1 (6 bases). CDR3 length equals 15 residues. Germline CDR1 reads SSHAT; CDR2 reads FNYEAQ (reference sequence). The CDR3 coding sequence is TGTGCTAGCAGCTTAGATGGTGGGGGCTCCGGGGAGCTGTTTTTT. Its protein product is CASSLDGGGSGELFF.

The chain links TRBV9 to TRBJ2-6; 9 bases are a match to TRBD1. The V segment lost 5 bases and the J segment 1 base; nucleotides outside the gene matches: 7. The CDR3 is 17 residues long. Germline V gene lookup returns CDR1 SGDLS and CDR2 YYNGEE. CDR3 region: CASRRGQGLSGANVLTF. The CDR3 DNA is TGTGCCAGCAGGCGTGGACAGGGGTTATCTGGGGCCAACGTCCTGACTTTC.

This chain uses TRBV27 with TRBJ1-6, with D unclear. V shed 6 bases and J shed 9 bases, with 9 bases lying between them. The CDR3 has 12 amino acids. Germline assignment: CDR1 MNHEY and CDR2 SMNVEV (reference sequence). For the CDR3, the DNA is TGTGCCAGCAGGGCAGATATTTCACCCCTCCACTTT. Translation: CASRADISPLHF.

The J gene is TRBJ2-7, the V gene TRBV7-9; the match to TRBD1 covers 7 bases. V dropped 5 bases and J dropped 6; count of bases not matched to a gene: 10. From germline, CDR1 is SEHNR and CDR2 FQNEAQ (reference sequence). The length of the CDR3 is 14 residues. Written as DNA, the CDR3 is TGTGCCAGCAGCCCACAGGGGAAAACGGGCGAGCAGTACTTC. Its protein is CASSPQGKTGEQYF.

This clone was picked up one time. J is TRBJ1-3 and V is TRBV19, with 9 nucleotides matching TRBD1. The CDR3 runs 17 residues. V dropped 6 bases and J dropped 3; count of bases not matched to a gene: 12. CDR1 is LNHDA and CDR2 is SQIVND in the germline V gene (reference sequence). CDR3: CASSRQGEIFGGNTIYF. DNA of the CDR3: TGTGCCAGTAGCCGACAGGGGGAAATTTTCGGTGGAAACACCATATATTTT.

This clone was seen just once. The J gene is TRBJ2-7, the V gene TRBV3-1 (or the pseudogene TRBV3-2), with 8 bases matching TRBD2. From germline, CDR1 is LGHDT and CDR2 YNNKEL (reference sequence). The CDR3 is 15 residues long. V lost 5 bases and J lost 5; bases outside the gene matches: 11. This CDR3 reads CASSNPGLGFHEQYF. CDR3 DNA sequence: TGTGCCAGCAGCAATCCGGGACTAGGATTTCACGAGCAGTACTTC.